What follows describes a single T cell receptor beta chain. Its specificity is unknown. The data belong to a study of identical twins. Study-wide results and limits: Insertions ran lower in abundant cord blood beta clonotypes, though not in memory repertoires. Beta out-of-frame sequences displayed a weaker excess of sharing between twins. It was possible that invariant MAIT and iNKT cells partly confounded the zero-insertion analyses.

V shed 0 bases and J 2 bases; nucleotides not matched to a gene: 5. The CDR3 contains 15 residues. Germline V gene lookup returns CDR1 DFQATT and CDR2 SNEGSKA (reference sequence). Template switching (which added a universal primer site) was used, and cDNA carried unique molecular identifiers. In TCRdb, the 5' RACE reads were re-called with MiXCR into one record per CDR3 protein. The sample lists 450,000 or so distinct CDR3 sequences, approximately 15% occurring once. These data also featured in a second study, about yellow fever vaccine responses in identical twins.

The sample was CD4+ T cells sorted from blood. The TCR sequence derives from a young woman in good health. The J gene is TRBJ2-7, the V gene TRBV20-1; 9 positions agree with TRBD1. The CDR3 DNA follows: TGCAGTGCTAGAGATCCGGGACAGGGCCCCTACGAGCAGTACTTC. Residues: CSARDPGQGPYEQYF.